What follows describes a single T cell receptor (beta chain). Its antigen is not known. TCRdb analysed the 5' RACE reads with MiXCR anew, one entry per CDR3 protein. The sample carries about 180,000 distinct CDR3 sequences, approximately 16% recorded once. The entry originates in a study of T-cell memory formation after mild COVID-19. In the study overall: TCR clusters showed largely donor specificity.

V gave up 6 bases and J gave up 0 bases, with 12 bases separating them. The CDR3 length is 14 residues. The germline gives CDR1 MGHDK, CDR2 SYGVNS. Study-wide findings and caveats: Clones that contracted from day 15 to 85 had balanced CD4/CD8; later expanders were CD4+ biased. Contracting clones localized mainly to CM and EM when CD4+ and mainly to EMRA when CD8+.

This receptor was obtained from an adult woman who had mild COVID-19 (a few samples of this study predate the infection). Cell type and time point are not known. The V call is TRBV25-1, the J call TRBJ2-7; D is uncertain. The sequenced material came from PBMCs or a T cell subset sorted from them (not recorded which). CDR3 sequence reads: CASSFGRNSYEQYF. The CDR3 coding sequence is TGTGCCAGCAGCTTCGGACGGAACTCCTACGAGCAGTACTTC.